Shown below are 17 T cell receptor beta chains from a single sample sequenced in a study of cytomegalovirus exposure and HLA in healthy donors. The study ran its PCR with 60 Vbeta and 13 Jbeta primers. Assay used: immunoSEQ multiplex PCR; TCRdb lists only in-frame clones, some missing. The sample lists over 200,000 clones, around 76% seen once, with roughly 5% in the top ten. The sequencing input was PBMCs. The source is a woman in her thirties or forties in good health and CMV-seropositive.

The chain carries TRBV9 and TRBJ1-5; a possible D gene is TRBD1 (6 bases). V was trimmed by 4 bases and J by 3 bases, leaving 11 bases between them. The germline CDR1 and CDR2 sequences are SGDLS and YYNGEE. CDR3 length: 14 residues. The CDR3 DNA reads TGTGCCAGCAGCCCAGGACAGACCAATCAGCCCCAGCATTTT. It codes for CASSPGQTNQPQHF.

The genes are TRBV4-2 and TRBJ1-4; D gene ambiguous. Per the germline V gene, CDR1 is LGHNA and CDR2 is YNFKEQ. V shed 0 bases and J shed 8 bases, with 16 bases lying between them. CDR3 length equals 16 residues. The CDR3 coding sequence is TGTGCCAGCAGCCAAGATCCCGCCCCTACGGGGGAAAAACTGTTTTTT. It specifies CASSQDPAPTGEKLFF.

The DNA for the CDR3 is TGTGCCAGCAGCCAGCGGGACAACGGCGAGCAGTACTTC. It specifies CASSQRDNGEQYF. The chain is built from TRBV11-3 and TRBJ2-7, with D perhaps TRBD2 (7 bases). The CDR3 is 13 residues long. CDR1 and CDR2 (germline): SGHNT, YENEEA. Trimming cost V 5 bases and J 6 bases, with 14 bases left between them.

The chain carries TRBV5-8 and TRBJ1-2; 8 nucleotides agree with TRBD1. Trimming removed 7 bases from V and 3 bases from J; junction bases left unmatched: 17. The CDR3 consists of 17 residues. Germline loops: CDR1 SGHTS, CDR2 YDEGEE. CDR3 sequence reads: CASSRKGRGLEDYGYTF. CDR3 nucleotide sequence: TGTGCCAGCTCGCGGAAAGGCAGGGGGCTAGAAGACTATGGCTACACCTTC. Drawing the rest from reference TRBV5-8 and TRBJ1-2, the complete variable domain is EAGVTQSPTHLIKTRGQQATLRCSPISGHTSVYWYQQALGLGLQFLLWYDEGEERNRGNFPPRFSGRQFPNYSSELNVNALELEDSALYLCASSRKGRGLEDYGYTFGSGTRLTVV.

The chain combines TRBV4-3 with TRBJ1-2; TRBD1 matches 8 bases. V shed 0 bases and J 4 bases; nucleotides not matched to a gene: 4. Germline CDR1 is LGHNA and CDR2 is YSLEER. This CDR3 is 15 amino acids long. The CDR3 region has the DNA TGCGCCAGCAGCCAAGATCCCCAGGGGGCCTATGGCTACACCTTC. This translates into CASSQDPQGAYGYTF.

The genes are TRBV4-3 and TRBJ2-5; weak D call: TRBD1 (7 bases). Trimming cost V 0 bases and J 7 bases, with 21 bases left between them. The germline V gene encodes CDR1 LGHNA and CDR2 YSLEER. This CDR3 spans 17 amino acids. This chain's CDR3 is CASSQDTEGAQKGTQYF. CDR3 nucleotide sequence: TGCGCCAGCAGCCAAGATACGGAGGGGGCCCAGAAGGGGACCCAGTACTTC.

The chain couples TRBV4-3 to TRBJ1-6; possible D gene TRBD1, 6 bases. V lost 1 base to trimming and J lost 1 base, with 11 bases between them. Germline CDR1 reads LGHNA; CDR2 reads YSLEER. This CDR3 region has 17 residues. CDR3 nucleotides: TGCGCCAGCAGCCAAGGGGGAGGGGGTTCCTATAATTCACCCCTCCACTTT. Its protein is CASSQGGGGSYNSPLHF.

Points on this clone: Different DNA sequences within this sample yield the same CDR3. The gene calls are TRBV30 and TRBJ1-1; no reliable D call. Per the germline V gene, CDR1 is GTSNPN and CDR2 is SVGIG (reference sequence). Trimming left V 2 bases short and J 4 bases short, with 11 bases between. The CDR3 spans 13 residues. CDR3 sequence (DNA): TGTGCCTGGAGTTTATCTGTCGGCACTGAAGCTTTCTTT. Protein product: CAWSLSVGTEAFF.

V gene TRBV5-1 combines with J gene TRBJ2-3, with 10 bases identical to TRBD2. The germline V gene encodes CDR1 SGHRS and CDR2 YFSETQ. V shed 0 bases and J 2 bases; nucleotides not matched to a gene: 9. This CDR3 comprises 18 residues. The DNA of the CDR3 is TGCGCCAGCAGCTTGGCCTCGGGTAGCGGGAGGATCACAGATACGCAGTATTTT. It is translated as CASSLASGSGRITDTQYF. The complete variable domain, with remaining parts taken from reference TRBV5-1 and TRBJ2-3, reads KAGVTQTPRYLIKTRGQQVTLSCSPISGHRSVSWYQQTPGQGLQFLFEYFSETQRNKGNFPGRFSGRQFSNSRSEMNVSTLELGDSALYLCASSLASGSGRITDTQYFGPGTRLTVL.

A few counts support this clone. The chain employs TRBV19 and TRBJ1-1, with TRBD1 matching over 7 bases. CDR3 length: 13 residues. V shed 7 bases and J 5 bases; nucleotides not matched to a gene: 7. The germline V gene has CDR1 LNHDA and CDR2 SQIVND (reference sequence). The CDR3 sequence is CASIHGTATEAFF. CDR3 sequence (DNA): TGTGCCAGTATTCACGGGACAGCAACTGAAGCTTTCTTT.

The gene calls are TRBV7-8 and TRBJ1-2; no firm D call. Between the trimmed V and J ends, which lost 5 bases and 2 bases, there was a span of 15 bases. The CDR3 runs 15 residues. Germline V gene lookup returns CDR1 SGHVS and CDR2 FQNEAQ. CDR3 region: CASSSSQGANYGYTF. The CDR3 DNA is TGTGCCAGCAGCAGCAGCCAAGGAGCGAACTATGGCTACACCTTC.

The J gene is TRBJ1-3, the V gene TRBV18; the D gene is possibly TRBD1 (5 bases). The germline CDR1 and CDR2 sequences are KGHSH and LQKENI. The germline V and J ends were trimmed by 2 bases and 2 bases, with 7 bases remaining between them. The CDR3 spans 14 residues. The CDR3: CASSPSGAGNTIYF. The CDR3 DNA reads as TGTGCCAGCTCACCATCGGGGGCTGGAAACACCATATATTTT.

This rearrangement joins TRBV11-2 to TRBJ2-2; D remains unclear. The germline V gene has CDR1 SGHAT and CDR2 FQNNGV. Trimming pared 1 base from V and 1 base from J, leaving 10 bases between. This CDR3 has 16 residues. CDR3 in amino acids: CASSLGQTQNTGELFF. CDR3 nucleotides: TGTGCCAGCAGCTTAGGCCAGACACAGAACACCGGGGAGCTGTTTTTT.

The rearrangement uses TRBV21-1 and TRBJ2-3; the table's D call, TRBD2, has no DNA check behind it. TRBV21-1 is shown as a pseudogene. The CDR3 length is 16 residues. CDR3 coding DNA: TGTGCCAGCAGCAAAGGAAATGACTCGAGCACAGATACGCAGTATTTT. Its protein product is CASSKGNDSSTDTQYF.

In nucleotides, the CDR3 is TGCGCCAGCAGCCAGGACATCCAAGAGACCCAGTACTTC. This encodes CASSQDIQETQYF. V and J are TRBV5-1 and TRBJ2-5; possibly TRBD1 for D (5 bases). Germline lookup yields CDR1 SGHRS and CDR2 YFSETQ. Trimming pared 4 bases from V and 1 base from J, leaving 8 bases between. This CDR3 region has 13 residues.

As to this clone: The sample holds other DNA sequences that translate to the same CDR3. The V and J genes are TRBV2 and TRBJ1-6; D uncertain. CDR3 length equals 15 residues. Germline V gives CDR1 SNHLY, CDR2 FYNNEI. Between the trimmed V and J ends, which lost 6 bases and 4 bases, there was a span of 13 bases. The CDR3 DNA follows: TGTGCCAGCAGCCCCAAGGGAGTGTATAATTCACCCCTCCACTTT. Residues: CASSPKGVYNSPLHF.

The chain is built from TRBV5-1 and TRBJ1-4; unclear D gene. The germline V and J ends were trimmed by 5 bases and 5 bases, with 10 bases remaining between them. CDR1 SGHRS and CDR2 YFSETQ come from the germline V gene. The CDR3 is 13 residues long. CDR3 nucleotides: TGCGCCAGCAGGCTGGGAGGGAATGAAAAACTGTTTTTT. Translated, it gives CASRLGGNEKLFF.